This TCR beta chain came from a study of cytomegalovirus exposure and HLA in healthy donors. Looking at the study overall: Earlier results showed 90 million to 130 million unique TCR beta sequences derived from roughly 200 million T cells. Points from the study as a whole: Most of the TCR beta V segments (in an earlier analysis) were productive either about 87% or about 30% of the time. After further analysis at a later stage, 16,951 TCR beta sequences were associated with HLA alleles at 0.05 false discovery rate.

13 Jbeta primers and 60 Vbeta primers were used for the PCR. Clones were sequenced by immunoSEQ multiplex PCR, and TCRdb holds only the in-frame ones, with some missing. The sample lists 150,000 to 200,000 clones; roughly 76% were seen once. Regarding this clone: Its antigen is as yet unknown.

V was clipped by 9 bases and J by 1 base; unmatched bases: 11. The CDR3 runs 15 residues. In germline, CDR1 is LNHDA, CDR2 SQIVND (reference sequence). What was sequenced was PBMCs. The rearrangement links TRBV19 to TRBJ1-2; 7 bases match TRBD1. The TCR comes from a male donor in good health and CMV-seronegative. The CDR3: CASSTGTANNYGYTF. The CDR3 DNA reads as TGTGCCAGCAGCACCGGGACAGCGAATAACTATGGCTACACCTTC. Combining the CDR3 with reference TRBV19 and TRBJ1-2 gives the whole variable domain DGGITQSPKYLFRKEGQNVTLSCEQNLNHDAMYWYRQDPGQGLRLIYYSQIVNDFQKGDIAEGYSVSREKKESFPLTVTSAQKNPTAFYLCASSTGTANNYGYTFGSGTRLTVV.